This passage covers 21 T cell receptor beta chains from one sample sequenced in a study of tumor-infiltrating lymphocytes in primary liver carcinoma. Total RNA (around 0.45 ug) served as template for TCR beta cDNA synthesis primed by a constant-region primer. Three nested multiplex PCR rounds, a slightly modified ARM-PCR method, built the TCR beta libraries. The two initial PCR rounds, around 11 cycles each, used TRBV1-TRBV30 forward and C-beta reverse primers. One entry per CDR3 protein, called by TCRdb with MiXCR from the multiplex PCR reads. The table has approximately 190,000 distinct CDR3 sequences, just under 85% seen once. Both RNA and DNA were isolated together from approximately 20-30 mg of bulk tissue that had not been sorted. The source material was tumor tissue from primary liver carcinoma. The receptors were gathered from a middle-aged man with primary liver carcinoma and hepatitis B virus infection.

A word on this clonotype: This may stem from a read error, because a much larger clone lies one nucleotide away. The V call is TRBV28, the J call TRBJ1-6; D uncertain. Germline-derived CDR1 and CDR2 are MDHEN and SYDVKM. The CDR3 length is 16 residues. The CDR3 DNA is TGTGTCAGCAGTTTTCTAGGGAGGGCCTATAATTCACCCCTCCACTTT. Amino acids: CVSSFLGRAYNSPLHF.

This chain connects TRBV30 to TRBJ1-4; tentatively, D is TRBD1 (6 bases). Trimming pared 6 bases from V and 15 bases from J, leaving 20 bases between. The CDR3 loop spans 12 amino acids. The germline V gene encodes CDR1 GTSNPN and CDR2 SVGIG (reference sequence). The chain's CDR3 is CACQDRNETLFF. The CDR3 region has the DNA TGTGCCTGTCAGGACAGAAATGAAACATTGTTTTTT.

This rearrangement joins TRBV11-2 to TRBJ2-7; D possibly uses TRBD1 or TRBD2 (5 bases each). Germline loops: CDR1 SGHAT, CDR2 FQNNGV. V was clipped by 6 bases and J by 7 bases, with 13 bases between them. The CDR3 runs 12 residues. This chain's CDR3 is CASSQGVGEQYF. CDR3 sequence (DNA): TGTGCCAGCAGTCAGGGAGTGGGAGAGCAGTACTTC.

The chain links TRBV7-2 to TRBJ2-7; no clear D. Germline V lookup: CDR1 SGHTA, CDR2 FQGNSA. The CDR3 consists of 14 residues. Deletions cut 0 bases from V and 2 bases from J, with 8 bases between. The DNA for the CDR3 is TGTGCCAGCAGCTTAGCGGTGACTCCCTACGAGCAGTACTTC. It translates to CASSLAVTPYEQYF.

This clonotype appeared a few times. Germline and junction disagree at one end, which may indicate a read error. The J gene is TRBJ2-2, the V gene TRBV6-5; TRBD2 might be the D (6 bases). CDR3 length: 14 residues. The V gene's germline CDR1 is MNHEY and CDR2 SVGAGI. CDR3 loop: CASSYSRKRGKLFF. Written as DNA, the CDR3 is TGTGCCAGTAGTTACTCGAGGAAACGGGGGAAGCTGTTTTTT.

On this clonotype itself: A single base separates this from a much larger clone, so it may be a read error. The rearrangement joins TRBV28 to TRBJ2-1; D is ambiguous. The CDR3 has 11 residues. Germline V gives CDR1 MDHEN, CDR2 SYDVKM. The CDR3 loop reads CASGVRNEHFF. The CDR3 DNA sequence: TGTGCCAGCGGAGTCAGGAATGAGCATTTCTTC.

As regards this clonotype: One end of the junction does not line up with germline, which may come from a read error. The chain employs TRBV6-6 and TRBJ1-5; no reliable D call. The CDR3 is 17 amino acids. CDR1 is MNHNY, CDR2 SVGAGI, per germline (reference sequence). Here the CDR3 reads CTSSPHLDDRFNRPQHF. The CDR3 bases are TGTACCAGCAGCCCCCACCTGGACGACCGCTTCAATCGGCCCCAGCATTTT.

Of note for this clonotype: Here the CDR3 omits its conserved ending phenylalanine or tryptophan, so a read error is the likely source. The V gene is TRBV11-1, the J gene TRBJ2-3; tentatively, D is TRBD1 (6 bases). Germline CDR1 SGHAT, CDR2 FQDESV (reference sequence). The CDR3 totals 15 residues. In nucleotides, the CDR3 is TGTGCCAGCAGTTTGCCGAGGGGGAGCACATATACGCAGTATTCT. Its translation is CASSLPRGSTYTQYS.

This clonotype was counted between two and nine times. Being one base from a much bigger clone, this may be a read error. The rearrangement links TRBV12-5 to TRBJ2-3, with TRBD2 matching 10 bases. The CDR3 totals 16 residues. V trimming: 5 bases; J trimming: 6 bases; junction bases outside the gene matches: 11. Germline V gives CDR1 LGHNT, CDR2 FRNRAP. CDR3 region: CASGLTSGISLDTQYF. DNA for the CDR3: TGTGCTAGTGGTCTAACTAGCGGGATCTCTTTGGATACGCAGTATTTT.

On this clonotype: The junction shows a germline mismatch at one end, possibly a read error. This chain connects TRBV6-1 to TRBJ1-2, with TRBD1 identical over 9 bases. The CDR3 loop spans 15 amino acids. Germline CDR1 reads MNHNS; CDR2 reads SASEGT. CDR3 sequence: CASSEPLGQGRSYNF. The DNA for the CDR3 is TGTGCCAGCAGTGAACCCTTGGGACAGGGACGCAGCTACAACTTC.

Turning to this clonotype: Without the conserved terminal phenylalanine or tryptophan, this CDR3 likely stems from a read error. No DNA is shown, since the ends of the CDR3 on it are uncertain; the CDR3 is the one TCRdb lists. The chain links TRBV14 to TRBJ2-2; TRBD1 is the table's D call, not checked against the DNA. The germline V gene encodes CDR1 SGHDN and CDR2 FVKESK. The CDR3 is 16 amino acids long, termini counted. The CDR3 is CASSQSGTPGAGELFY.

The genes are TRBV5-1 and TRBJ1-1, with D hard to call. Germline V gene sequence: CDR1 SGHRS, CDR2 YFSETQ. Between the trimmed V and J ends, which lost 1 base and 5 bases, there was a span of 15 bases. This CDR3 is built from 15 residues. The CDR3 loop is CASSLKVRERTEAFF. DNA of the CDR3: TGCGCCAGCAGCTTGAAAGTAAGGGAGAGGACTGAAGCTTTCTTT. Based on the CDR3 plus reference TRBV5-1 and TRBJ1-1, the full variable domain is KAGVTQTPRYLIKTRGQQVTLSCSPISGHRSVSWYQQTPGQGLQFLFEYFSETQRNKGNFPGRFSGRQFSNSRSEMNVSTLELGDSALYLCASSLKVRERTEAFFGQGTRLTVV.

CDR3 residues: CASSLNSSGSTDTQYF. DNA of the CDR3: TGTGCCAGCAGCTTAAATTCCAGCGGGAGCACAGATACGCAGTATTTT. The V and J genes are TRBV12-3 or TRBV12-4 and TRBJ2-3; D may be TRBD2 (6 bases). Trimming pared 6 bases from V and 0 bases from J, leaving 16 bases between. The CDR3 loop spans 16 amino acids.

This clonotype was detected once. CDR3 loop: CASTSQGLLGGYTF. In nucleotides, the CDR3 is TGTGCCAGCACCTCGCAGGGGTTGTTGGGTGGCTACACCTTC. V is TRBV28 and J is TRBJ1-2; a possible D gene is TRBD1 (6 bases). CDR3 length equals 14 residues. V was trimmed by 7 bases and J by 7 bases, leaving 19 bases between them. CDR1 is MDHEN, CDR2 SYDVKM, per germline.

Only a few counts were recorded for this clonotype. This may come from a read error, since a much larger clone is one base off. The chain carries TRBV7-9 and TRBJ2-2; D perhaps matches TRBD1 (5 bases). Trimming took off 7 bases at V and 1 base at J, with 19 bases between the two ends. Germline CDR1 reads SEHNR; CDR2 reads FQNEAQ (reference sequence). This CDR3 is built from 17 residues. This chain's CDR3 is CASTSPGSTKNTGELFF. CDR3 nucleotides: TGTGCCAGCACCTCCCCAGGGTCAACCAAGAACACCGGGGAGCTGTTTTTT. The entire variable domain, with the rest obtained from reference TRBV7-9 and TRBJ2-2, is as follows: DTGVSQNPRHKITKRGQNVTFRCDPISEHNRLYWYRQTLGQGPEFLTYFQNEAQLEKSRLLSDRFSAERPKGSFSTLEIQRTEQGDSAMYLCASTSPGSTKNTGELFFGEGSRLTVL.

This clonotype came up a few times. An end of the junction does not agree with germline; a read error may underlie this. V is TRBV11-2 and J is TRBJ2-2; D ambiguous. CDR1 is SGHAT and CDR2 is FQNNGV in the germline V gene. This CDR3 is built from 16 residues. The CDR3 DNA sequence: TGTGCCAGGAGCTCTTCTAGTGGCGCGAACACCGGGGAGCTGTTTTTT. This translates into CARSSSSGANTGELFF. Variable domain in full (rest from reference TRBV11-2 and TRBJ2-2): EAGVAQSPRYKIIEKRQSVAFWCNPISGHATLYWYQQILGQGPKLLIQFQNNGVVDDSQLPKDRFSAERLKGVDSTLKIQPAKLEDSAVYLCARSSSSGANTGELFFGEGSRLTVL.

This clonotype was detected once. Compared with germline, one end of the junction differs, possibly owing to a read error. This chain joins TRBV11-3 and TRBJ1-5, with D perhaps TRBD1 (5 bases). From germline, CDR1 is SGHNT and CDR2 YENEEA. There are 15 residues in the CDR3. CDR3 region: CASSLDLGVTQPQQF. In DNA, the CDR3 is TGTGCTAGCAGCTTAGATCTGGGGGTGACACAGCCCCAGCAGTTT. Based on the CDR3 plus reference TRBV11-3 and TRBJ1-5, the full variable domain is EAGVVQSPRYKIIEKKQPVAFWCNPISGHNTLYWYLQNLGQGPELLIRYENEEAVDDSQLPKDRFSAERLKGVDSTLKIQPAELGDSAVYLCASSLDLGVTQPQQFGDGTRLSIL.

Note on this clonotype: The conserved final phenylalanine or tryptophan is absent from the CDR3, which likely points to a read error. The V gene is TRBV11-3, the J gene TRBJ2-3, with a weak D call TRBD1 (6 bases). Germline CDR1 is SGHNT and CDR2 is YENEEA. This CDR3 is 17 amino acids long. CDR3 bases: TGTCCCAGCAGCCCCGGGATAGGGTATGGGACAACAGATACGCAGTATTCT. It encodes CPSSPGIGYGTTDTQYS.

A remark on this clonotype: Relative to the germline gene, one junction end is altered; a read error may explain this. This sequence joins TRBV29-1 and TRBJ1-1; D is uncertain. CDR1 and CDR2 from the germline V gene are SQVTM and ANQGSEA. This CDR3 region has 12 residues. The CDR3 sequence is CSVRRSATETFF. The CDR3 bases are TGCAGCGTTCGACGGAGCGCGACTGAAACTTTCTTT.

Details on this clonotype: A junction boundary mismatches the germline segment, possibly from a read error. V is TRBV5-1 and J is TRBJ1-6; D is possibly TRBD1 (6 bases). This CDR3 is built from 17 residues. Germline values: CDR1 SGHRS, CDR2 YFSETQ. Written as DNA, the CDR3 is TGCGCCAGCAGCTTGGAGGGGGGTCGAGCCTATAATTTACCCCTCCACTTT. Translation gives CASSLEGGRAYNLPLHF.

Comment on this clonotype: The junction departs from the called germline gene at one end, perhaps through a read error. The CDR3 region is CIVDLAGEGKTQYF. The DNA for the CDR3 is TGCATCGTTGATTTAGCGGGAGAGGGGAAGACCCAGTATTTC. V is TRBV29-1 and J is TRBJ2-5, with 9 bases identical to TRBD2. This CDR3 contains 14 residues. CDR1 is SQVTM and CDR2 is ANQGSEA in the germline V gene.